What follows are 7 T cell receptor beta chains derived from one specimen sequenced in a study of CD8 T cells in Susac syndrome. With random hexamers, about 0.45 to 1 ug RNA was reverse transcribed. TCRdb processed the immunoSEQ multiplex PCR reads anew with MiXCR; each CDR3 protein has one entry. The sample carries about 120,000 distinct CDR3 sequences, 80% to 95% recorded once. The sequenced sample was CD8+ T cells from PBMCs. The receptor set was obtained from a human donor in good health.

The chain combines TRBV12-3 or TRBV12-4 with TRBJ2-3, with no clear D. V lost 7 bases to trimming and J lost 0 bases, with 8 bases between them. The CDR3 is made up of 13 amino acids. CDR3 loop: CASNLESTDTQYF. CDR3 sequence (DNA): TGTGCCAGCAACCTGGAAAGCACAGATACGCAGTATTTT.

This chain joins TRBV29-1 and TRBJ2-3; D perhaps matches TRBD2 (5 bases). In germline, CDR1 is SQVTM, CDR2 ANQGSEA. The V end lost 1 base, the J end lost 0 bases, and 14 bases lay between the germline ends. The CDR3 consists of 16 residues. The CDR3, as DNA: TGCAGCGTTGAAGGGGTGGCGGACTCTAGCACAGATACGCAGTATTTT. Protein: CSVEGVADSSTDTQYF.

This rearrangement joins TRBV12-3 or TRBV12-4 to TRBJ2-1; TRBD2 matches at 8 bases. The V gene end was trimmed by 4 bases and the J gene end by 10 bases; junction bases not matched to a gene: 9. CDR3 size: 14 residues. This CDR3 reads CASSSLAGPFEQFF. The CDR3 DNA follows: TGTGCCAGCAGTTCCTTAGCGGGACCATTCGAGCAGTTCTTC.

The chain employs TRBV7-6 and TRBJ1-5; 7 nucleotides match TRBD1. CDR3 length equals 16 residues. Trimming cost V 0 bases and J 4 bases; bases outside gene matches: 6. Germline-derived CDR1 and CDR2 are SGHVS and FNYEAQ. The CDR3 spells CASSLAVGTENQPQHF. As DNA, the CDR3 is TGTGCCAGCAGCTTAGCGGTAGGGACAGAGAATCAGCCCCAGCATTTT.

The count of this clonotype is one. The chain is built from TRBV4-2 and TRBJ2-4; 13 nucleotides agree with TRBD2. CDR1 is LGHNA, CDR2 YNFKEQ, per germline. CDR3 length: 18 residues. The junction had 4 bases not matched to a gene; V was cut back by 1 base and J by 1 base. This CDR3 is CASSQGTSGGKAKNIQYF. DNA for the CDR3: TGTGCCAGCAGCCAAGGGACTAGCGGGGGCAAGGCCAAAAACATTCAGTACTTC.

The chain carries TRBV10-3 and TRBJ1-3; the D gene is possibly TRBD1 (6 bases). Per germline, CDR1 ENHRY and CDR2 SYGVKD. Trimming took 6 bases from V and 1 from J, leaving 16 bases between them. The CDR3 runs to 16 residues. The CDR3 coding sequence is TGTGCCATCAGGGAGACAGGTACAGGTTCTGGAAACACCATATATTTT. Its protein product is CAIRETGTGSGNTIYF.

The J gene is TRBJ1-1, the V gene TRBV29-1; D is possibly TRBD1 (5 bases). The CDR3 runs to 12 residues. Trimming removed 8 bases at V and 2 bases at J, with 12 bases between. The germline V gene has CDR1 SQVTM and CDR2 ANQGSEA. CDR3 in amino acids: CSLRDGNTEAFF. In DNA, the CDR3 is TGCAGCCTCCGGGACGGAAACACTGAAGCTTTCTTT.